What follows are 23 T cell receptor beta chains derived from one specimen sequenced in a study of immune evolution from preneoplasia to lung adenocarcinoma. Clones were read by immunoSEQ multiplex PCR, and TCRdb kept only the in-frame ones, dropping some. Among 5,000 to 7,000 clones, about 85% were seen once, and the ten largest hold about 4.6%. Sequencing input: FFPE invasive lung adenocarcinoma tissue. The receptors were sampled from a person aged 50-70 years with lung adenocarcinoma.

This clone was seen only once. This chain joins TRBV28 and TRBJ1-5; D gene unclear. Germline CDR1 and CDR2: MDHEN and SYDVKM. The V end was cut by 5 bases, the J end by 4 bases, with 9 bases between. This CDR3 has 13 amino acids. The CDR3 region is CASSGKRNQPQHF. The DNA for the CDR3 is TGTGCCAGCAGTGGGAAAAGGAATCAGCCCCAGCATTTT.

This sequence joins TRBV7-9 and TRBJ1-4; D ambiguous. Deletions cut 1 base from V and 6 bases from J, with 12 bases between. This CDR3 region has 15 residues. Germline-derived CDR1 and CDR2 are SEHNR and FQNEAQ (reference sequence). The CDR3 DNA follows: TGTGCCAGCAGCTTAGGTTCTCTGAGGGATGAAAAACTGTTTTTT. This sequence encodes CASSLGSLRDEKLFF.

V is TRBV11-2 and J is TRBJ1-2, with 7 bases identical to TRBD1. Germline V gene data show CDR1 as SGHAT and CDR2 as FQNNGV. J gave up 11 bases and V 3 bases, and 12 bases lay outside the gene matches. This CDR3 contains 14 residues. This chain's CDR3 is CASSLARGLRGYTF. CDR3 nucleotide sequence: TGTGCCAGCAGCTTGGCCAGGGGGTTGAGAGGTTACACCTTC.

The chain has TRBV20-1 and TRBJ1-2, with D possibly being TRBD1 (5 bases). This CDR3 is 11 amino acids long. Germline V CDR1 and CDR2: DFQATT, SNEGSKA (reference sequence). The V end was cut by 4 bases, the J end by 4 bases, with 7 bases between. This chain's CDR3 is CSATGTYGYTF. Here the CDR3 DNA reads TGCAGTGCTACCGGGACCTATGGCTACACCTTC.

The chain has TRBV6-1 and TRBJ2-7; unclear D gene. Germline values: CDR1 MNHNS, CDR2 SASEGT. CDR3 length equals 11 residues. V lost 3 bases to trimming and J lost 2 bases, with 2 bases between them. The CDR3 nucleotides read TGTGCCAGCAGTGATCCCTACGAGCAGTACTTC. It encodes CASSDPYEQYF.

V usage is TRBV5-1 and J usage is TRBJ2-1; 9 bases align to TRBD2. Germline-derived CDR1 and CDR2 are SGHRS and YFSETQ. Unmatched junction bases numbered 5, after V lost 3 bases and J lost 7 bases. This CDR3 region has 14 residues. CDR3 in DNA: TGCGCCAGCAGCTCGAGCGGGGGGTGGAATGAGCAGTTCTTC. Amino acids: CASSSSGGWNEQFF.

The chain carries TRBV10-3 and TRBJ2-6; D not resolved. This CDR3 region has 14 residues. Trimming removed 4 bases from V and 6 bases from J, with 10 bases in between. Per the germline V gene, CDR1 is ENHRY and CDR2 is SYGVKD. This CDR3 is CAISGYTAANVLTF. The CDR3 DNA is TGTGCCATCAGTGGCTACACTGCGGCCAACGTCCTGACTTTC.

This rearrangement joins TRBV7-2 to TRBJ2-5, with TRBD2 matching over 9 bases. The V and J ends lost 1 base and 5 bases, in that order; junction bases with no gene match: 8. Germline CDR1 SGHTA, CDR2 FQGNSA. The CDR3 is 16 amino acids. In DNA, the CDR3 is TGTGCCAGCAGCTTAGGGCTAGCGGGATTGGGGGAGACCCAGTACTTC. Translated, it gives CASSLGLAGLGETQYF. The variable domain in full, completed from reference TRBV7-2 and TRBJ2-5, reads GAGVSQSPSNKVTEKGKDVELRCDPISGHTALYWYRQSLGQGLEFLIYFQGNSAPDKSGLPSDRFSAERTGGSVSTLTIQRTQQEDSAVYLCASSLGLAGLGETQYFGPGTRLLVL.

A few counts support this clone. The chain has TRBV9 and TRBJ2-1; weak D call: TRBD1 (6 bases). CDR3 length equals 16 residues. V lost 0 bases, J lost 3 bases, and 13 bases lay in between. Germline CDR1 and CDR2: SGDLS and YYNGEE. CDR3 sequence: CASSVGTEAFYNEQFF. CDR3 sequence (DNA): TGTGCCAGCAGCGTAGGGACAGAAGCTTTCTACAATGAGCAGTTCTTC.

The chain uses TRBV28 and TRBJ2-3, with TRBD2 matching over 10 bases. The ends lost 4 bases at V and 0 bases at J; junction bases unmatched: 10. CDR1 is MDHEN, CDR2 SYDVKM, per germline. The CDR3 runs to 18 residues. The CDR3 coding sequence is TGTGCCAGCAGTTCCTACGGGACTAGCGAGGATAGCACAGATACGCAGTATTTT. Amino acid sequence: CASSSYGTSEDSTDTQYF.

The J gene is TRBJ2-6, the V gene TRBV28, with D maybe TRBD1 (6 bases). Germline V gene lookup returns CDR1 MDHEN and CDR2 SYDVKM. The CDR3 runs 16 residues. The germline V and J ends were trimmed by 5 bases and 0 bases, with 11 bases remaining between them. The CDR3 loop is CASSPGTISGANVLTF. The CDR3 DNA follows: TGTGCCAGCAGTCCAGGGACAATCTCTGGGGCCAACGTCCTGACTTTC.

This clone occurred once. The chain combines TRBV25-1 with TRBJ1-1; TRBD1 aligns across 7 bases. V lost 4 bases to trimming and J lost 4 bases; unmatched junction nucleotides: 3. This CDR3 has 13 amino acids. Germline CDR1 MGHDK, CDR2 SYGVNS. CDR3 sequence reads: CASSGTGATEAFF. CDR3 DNA sequence: TGTGCCAGCAGTGGAACAGGGGCCACTGAAGCTTTCTTT.

This clone showed up just once. This CDR3 reads CAWSVRGEQPQHF. As DNA, the CDR3 is TGTGCCTGGAGTGTACGGGGAGAACAGCCCCAGCATTTT. The J gene is TRBJ1-5, the V gene TRBV30; D is uncertain. Germline V CDR1 and CDR2: GTSNPN, SVGIG (reference sequence). CDR3 size: 13 residues. Trimming took off 0 bases at V and 7 bases at J, with 10 bases between the two ends.

The rearrangement uses TRBV2 and TRBJ2-2, with 7 bases identical to TRBD1. Germline CDR1 is SNHLY and CDR2 is FYNNEI. There are 16 residues in the CDR3. The trim removed 4 bases at V and 1 base at J, leaving 6 bases unmatched. The CDR3 bases are TGTGCCAGCAGTGGTGGACAGGCCTGGAACACCGGGGAGCTGTTTTTT. Translating gives CASSGGQAWNTGELFF.

The CDR3 reads CASSYNRGRFRRLFF. The CDR3 nucleotides read TGCGCCAGCAGTTATAACAGGGGGCGCTTCCGTAGACTGTTTTTT. The V gene is TRBV10-2, the J gene TRBJ1-4, with 9 bases aligning to TRBD1. V dropped 5 bases and J dropped 13; count of bases not matched to a gene: 14. The CDR3 is 15 residues long. The V gene's germline CDR1 is WSHSY and CDR2 SAAADI.

J is TRBJ1-1 and V is TRBV5-6; 12 bases are a match to TRBD1. The CDR3 contains 14 residues. V was clipped by 3 bases and J by 5 bases; unmatched bases: 2. Germline V gene sequence: CDR1 SGHDT, CDR2 YYEEEE. Here the CDR3 DNA reads TGTGCCAGCAGCTGGGACAGGGGGCTGACTGAAGCTTTCTTT. Amino acids: CASSWDRGLTEAFF.

This chain joins TRBV30 and TRBJ2-5; 8 bases are shared with TRBD1. CDR1 is GTSNPN, CDR2 SVGIG, per germline (reference sequence). The CDR3 covers 14 residues. Trimming cost V 7 bases and J 5 bases; bases outside gene matches: 12. In DNA form, the CDR3 reads TGTGCCTTCCGGGGGCAGGGGGCGCGGGAGACCCAGTACTTC. It specifies CAFRGQGARETQYF.

The chain has TRBV5-1 and TRBJ2-2, with TRBD2 as a possible D gene (6 bases). With 0 bases removed from V and 1 base from J, the gap between germline ends came to 10 bases. Germline CDR1 reads SGHRS; CDR2 reads YFSETQ. This CDR3 comprises 16 residues. The CDR3 loop is CASSLEVGRNTGELFF. In nucleotides, the CDR3 is TGCGCCAGCAGCTTGGAAGTCGGGAGGAACACCGGGGAGCTGTTTTTT.

J is TRBJ2-1 and V is TRBV15; no clear D. Germline CDR1 LNHNV, CDR2 YYDKDF (reference sequence). The V end lost 0 bases, the J end lost 4 bases, and 7 bases lay between the germline ends. The CDR3 spans 14 residues. The CDR3 DNA is TGTGCCACCAGCAGAGATTGGCAATACAATGAGCAGTTCTTC. The encoded protein is CATSRDWQYNEQFF.

The genes are TRBV6-5 and TRBJ2-7; the D is unclear. Trimming pared 5 bases from V and 6 bases from J, leaving 14 bases between. The CDR3 runs 13 residues. Germline V gene sequence: CDR1 MNHEY, CDR2 SVGAGI. This CDR3 reads CASSKAGSIEQYF. DNA of the CDR3: TGTGCCAGCAGTAAGGCAGGTTCTATCGAGCAGTACTTC.

By share, this clone counts as large (0.1 to 1%). The gene calls are TRBV7-9 and TRBJ2-4; 7 nucleotides line up with TRBD2. The V gene's germline CDR1 is SEHNR and CDR2 FQNEAQ (reference sequence). The CDR3 has 17 residues. The V segment lost 5 bases and the J segment 0 bases; nucleotides outside the gene matches: 10. The CDR3, as DNA: TGTGCCAGCAGCCCCCCCGGGGCGGGAGAAGCCAAAAACATTCAGTACTTC. Translating gives CASSPPGAGEAKNIQYF.

This clone has a handful of counts. The chain combines TRBV7-9 with TRBJ1-4, with D unresolved. The CDR3 totals 16 residues. Germline CDR1 is SEHNR and CDR2 is FQNEAQ (reference sequence). Trimming shortened V by 5 bases and J by 0 bases, and 13 bases separated the two germline ends. CDR3 residues: CASSPQTGATNEKLFF. The CDR3, as DNA: TGTGCCAGCAGCCCGCAAACTGGGGCAACTAATGAAAAACTGTTTTTT.

A remark on this clone: The junction differs from germline at one of its ends, possibly a read error. This chain connects TRBV11-3 to TRBJ2-1; D is perhaps TRBD2 (5 bases). CDR1 SGHNT and CDR2 YENEEA come from the germline V gene. The CDR3 spans 14 residues. The CDR3: CASSLGGRGNEQFF. The CDR3 DNA is TGTGCCAGCAGCTTAGGAGGAAGAGGGAATGAACAGTTCTTC.